Each of the 9 T cell receptor beta chains below was sequenced from the same sample in a study of T-cell reconstitution after alpha-beta-depleted transplantation in children. Construction of the TCRbeta library involved unique molecular identifiers. MiXCR, run by TCRdb on the PCR reads, gives a single entry per CDR3 protein. The table has about 900,000 distinct CDR3 sequences, roughly 29% seen once. The sample consisted of PBMCs, mostly from graft donor cells, taken 360 days after TCRalphabeta/CD19-depleted stem cell transplant. Receptor source: a boy under two years old who had a stem cell transplant for SCID, so the T cells may come from the graft donor.

V gene TRBV27 combines with J gene TRBJ2-1; possibly TRBD2 for D (6 bases). V was clipped by 8 bases and J by 6 bases, with 20 bases between them. Germline loops: CDR1 MNHEY, CDR2 SMNVEV (reference sequence). The CDR3 runs to 15 residues. The CDR3 here is CASSPRDSLGNEQFF. The CDR3 DNA reads as TGTGCCAGCTCCCCCCGGGACTCCCTGGGCAATGAGCAGTTCTTC.

The gene calls are TRBV29-1 and TRBJ2-2; D call uncertain. V lost 4 bases to trimming and J lost 6 bases, with 9 bases between them. This CDR3 spans 12 amino acids. Germline values: CDR1 SQVTM, CDR2 ANQGSEA. CDR3 nucleotides: TGCAGCGTTGCTCGGGTACCCGGGGAGCTGTTTTTT. Amino acid sequence: CSVARVPGELFF.

The V call is TRBV29-1, the J call TRBJ2-3; 7 positions agree with TRBD1. The junction had 10 bases not matched to a gene; V was cut back by 7 bases and J by 6 bases. Germline loops: CDR1 SQVTM, CDR2 ANQGSEA. The CDR3 has 13 residues. The CDR3 spells CSATTGLRDTQYF. DNA for the CDR3: TGCAGCGCTACGACAGGGCTACGGGATACGCAGTATTTT.

The V call is TRBV12-3 or TRBV12-4, the J call TRBJ2-5; D gene ambiguous. V lost 8 bases to trimming and J lost 0 bases, with 7 bases between them. The CDR3 is 12 residues long. CDR3 region: CASRAYQETQYF. The CDR3 DNA reads as TGTGCCAGCCGGGCATACCAAGAGACCCAGTACTTC.

This rearrangement joins TRBV19 to TRBJ2-3; TRBD2 aligns across 8 bases. CDR1 is LNHDA and CDR2 is SQIVND in the germline V gene (reference sequence). The CDR3 is 14 residues long. Trimming at V came to 6 bases and at J to 3 bases, leaving 5 bases not matched to a gene. CDR3 region: CASRRGVRTDTQYF. CDR3 DNA sequence: TGTGCCAGTAGGCGGGGGGTGCGGACAGATACGCAGTATTTT.

V usage is TRBV11-1 and J usage is TRBJ1-1, with a tentative D call TRBD1 (5 bases). The V and J ends lost 2 bases and 4 bases respectively, with 23 bases between them. The CDR3 loop spans 18 amino acids. In germline, CDR1 is SGHAT, CDR2 FQDESV (reference sequence). The CDR3 sequence is CASSLHRAAGSLGTEAFF. CDR3 DNA: TGTGCCAGCAGCTTACACCGCGCGGCAGGGAGTTTGGGCACTGAAGCTTTCTTT.

This sequence joins TRBV18 and TRBJ2-1; possible D gene TRBD2, 5 bases. CDR1 is KGHSH, CDR2 LQKENI, per germline. The CDR3 has 15 residues. V was pared by 4 bases and J by 8 bases, with 18 bases between. CDR3 DNA: TGTGCCAGCTCACTGAGGGCCGGAGTTAGGGATGAGCAGTTCTTC. Protein: CASSLRAGVRDEQFF.

Regarding this clonotype: Mismatch with germline at one junction end may stem from a read error. This chain joins TRBV20-1 and TRBJ2-3; 9 bases agree with TRBD2. Germline V lookup: CDR1 DFQATT, CDR2 SNEGSKA (reference sequence). The CDR3 extends over 14 amino acids. The CDR3 region is CCALQRGGTDTQYF. The CDR3 nucleotides are TGCTGTGCCCTTCAGCGGGGGGGCACAGATACGCAGTATTTT.

In its sample, this clonotype was seen a few times. This chain uses TRBV3-1 with TRBJ2-2, with D perhaps TRBD1 or TRBD2 (5 bases each). Germline loops: CDR1 LGHDT, CDR2 YNNKEL (reference sequence). Between the trimmed V and J ends, which lost 3 bases and 0 bases, there was a span of 14 bases. CDR3 size: 17 residues. The chain's CDR3 is CASSHYRGAANTGELFF. In DNA, the CDR3 is TGTGCCAGCAGCCATTATAGAGGGGCCGCGAACACCGGGGAGCTGTTTTTT.